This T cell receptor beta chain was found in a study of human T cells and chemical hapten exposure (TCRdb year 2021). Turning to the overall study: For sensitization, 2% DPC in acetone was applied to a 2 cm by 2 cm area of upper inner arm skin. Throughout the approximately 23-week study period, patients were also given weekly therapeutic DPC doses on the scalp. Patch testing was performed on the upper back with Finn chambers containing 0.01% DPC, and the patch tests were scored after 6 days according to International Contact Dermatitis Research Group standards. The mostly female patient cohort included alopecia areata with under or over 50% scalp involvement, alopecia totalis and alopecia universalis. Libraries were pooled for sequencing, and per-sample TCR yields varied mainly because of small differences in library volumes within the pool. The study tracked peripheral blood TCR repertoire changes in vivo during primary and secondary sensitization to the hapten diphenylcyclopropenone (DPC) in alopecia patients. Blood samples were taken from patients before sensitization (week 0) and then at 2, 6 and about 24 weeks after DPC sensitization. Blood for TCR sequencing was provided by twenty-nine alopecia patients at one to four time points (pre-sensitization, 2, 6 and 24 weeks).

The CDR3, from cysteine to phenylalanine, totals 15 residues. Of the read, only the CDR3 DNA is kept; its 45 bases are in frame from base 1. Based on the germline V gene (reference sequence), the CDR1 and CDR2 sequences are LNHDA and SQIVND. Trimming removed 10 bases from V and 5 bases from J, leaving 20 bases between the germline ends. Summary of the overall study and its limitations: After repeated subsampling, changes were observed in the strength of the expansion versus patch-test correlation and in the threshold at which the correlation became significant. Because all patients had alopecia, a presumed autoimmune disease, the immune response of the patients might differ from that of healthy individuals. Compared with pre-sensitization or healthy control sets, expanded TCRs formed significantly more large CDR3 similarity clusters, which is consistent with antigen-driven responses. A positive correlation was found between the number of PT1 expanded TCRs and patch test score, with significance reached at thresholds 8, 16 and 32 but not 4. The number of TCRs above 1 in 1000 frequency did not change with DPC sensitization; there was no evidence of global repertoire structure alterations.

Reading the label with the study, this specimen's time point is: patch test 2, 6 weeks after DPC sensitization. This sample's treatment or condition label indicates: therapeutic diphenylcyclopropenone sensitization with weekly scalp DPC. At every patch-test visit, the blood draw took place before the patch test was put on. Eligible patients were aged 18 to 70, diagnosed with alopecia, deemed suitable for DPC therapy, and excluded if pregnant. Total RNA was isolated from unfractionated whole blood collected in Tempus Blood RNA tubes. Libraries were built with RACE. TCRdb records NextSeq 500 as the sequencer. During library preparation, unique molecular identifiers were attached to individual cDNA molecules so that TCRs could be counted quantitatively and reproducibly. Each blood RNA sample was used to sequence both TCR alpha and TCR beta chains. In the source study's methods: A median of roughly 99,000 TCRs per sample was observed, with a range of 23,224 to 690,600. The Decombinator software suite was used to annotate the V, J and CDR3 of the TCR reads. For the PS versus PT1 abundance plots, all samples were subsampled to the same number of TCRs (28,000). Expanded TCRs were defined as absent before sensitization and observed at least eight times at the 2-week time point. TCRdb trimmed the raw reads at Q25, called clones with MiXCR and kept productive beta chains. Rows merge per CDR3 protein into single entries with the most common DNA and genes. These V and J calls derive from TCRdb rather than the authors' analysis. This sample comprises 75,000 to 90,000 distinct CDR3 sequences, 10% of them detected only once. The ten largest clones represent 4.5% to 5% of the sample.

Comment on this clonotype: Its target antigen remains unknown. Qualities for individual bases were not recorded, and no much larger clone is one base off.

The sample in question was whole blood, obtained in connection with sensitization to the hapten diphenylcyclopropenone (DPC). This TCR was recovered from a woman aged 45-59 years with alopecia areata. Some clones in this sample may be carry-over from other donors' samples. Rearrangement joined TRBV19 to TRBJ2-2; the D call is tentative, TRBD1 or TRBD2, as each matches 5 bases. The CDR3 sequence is CATRRGEIRTGELFF. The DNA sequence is TGTGCCACCCGCAGAGGGGAGATAAGAACCGGGGAGCTGTTTTTT.